The 26 T cell receptor beta chains below were found in one sample sequenced in a study of blood T cell repertoires in COVID-19. Using immunoSEQ multiplex PCR, the repertoire was profiled, and TCRdb retains in-frame clones only, with some absent. The repertoire holds approximately 89,000 clones, with 78% as singletons. The sequencing input was peripheral blood. These receptors originate from a man between 65 and 79 years old with COVID-19, enrolled during active disease.

The chain employs TRBV11-2 and TRBJ1-1, with 8 bases fitting TRBD1. The trim removed 6 bases at V and 4 bases at J, leaving 7 bases unmatched. The germline V gene encodes CDR1 SGHAT and CDR2 FQNNGV. The CDR3 runs to 14 residues. The CDR3 sequence: CASSLQGGTTEAFF. CDR3 nucleotides: TGTGCCAGCAGTCTACAGGGGGGTACCACTGAAGCTTTCTTT.

The V and J genes are TRBV4-3 and TRBJ1-2; unclear D gene. Trimming took 0 bases from V and 7 from J, leaving 12 bases between them. The length of the CDR3 is 14 residues. Germline assignment: CDR1 LGHNA and CDR2 YSLEER. The CDR3, as DNA: TGCGCCAGCAGCCAAGATTGGACCGGAGGTGGCTACACCTTC. It encodes CASSQDWTGGGYTF.

This clone was seen just once. This chain joins TRBV11-2 and TRBJ1-6, with 7 bases fitting TRBD1. Trimming at V came to 5 bases and at J to 10 bases, leaving 5 bases not matched to a gene. The CDR3 covers 13 residues. Germline V CDR1 and CDR2: SGHAT, FQNNGV. The CDR3 reads CASSTRQGSPLHF. For the CDR3, the DNA is TGTGCCAGCAGCACCAGACAGGGCTCACCCCTCCACTTT.

The chain is built from TRBV10-3 and TRBJ1-1; D perhaps matches TRBD1 (5 bases). The V gene's germline CDR1 is ENHRY and CDR2 SYGVKD. The V end was cut by 10 bases, the J end by 0 bases, with 15 bases between. This CDR3 has 14 residues. Here the CDR3 reads CATRVGVMNTEAFF. In DNA, the CDR3 is TGTGCCACCCGAGTAGGGGTTATGAACACTGAAGCTTTCTTT.

The rearrangement uses TRBV4-2 and TRBJ1-4; 9 bases agree with TRBD1. The CDR3 consists of 14 residues. Trimming took 4 bases from V and 6 from J; bases not matched to a gene: 3. Germline loops: CDR1 LGHNA, CDR2 YNFKEQ. The CDR3 region is CASSPGDRDEKLFF. The CDR3, as DNA: TGTGCCAGCAGCCCAGGGGACAGGGATGAAAAACTGTTTTTT.

The chain carries TRBV4-1 and TRBJ1-4; no clear D. The CDR3 is made up of 17 amino acids. Per the germline V gene, CDR1 is MGHRA and CDR2 is YSYEKL. The ends were cut back, 4 bases at V and 0 bases at J, with 15 bases in the middle. Here the CDR3 reads CASSLGEVLTTNEKLFF. The CDR3 DNA sequence: TGCGCCAGCAGCCTCGGGGAAGTACTAACAACTAATGAAAAACTGTTTTTT.

The genes are TRBV9 and TRBJ2-7; possibly TRBD2 for D (7 bases). CDR1 SGDLS and CDR2 YYNGEE come from the germline V gene. This CDR3 spans 13 amino acids. Trimming stripped 4 bases from V and 5 bases from J, with 13 bases between. CDR3 protein: CASSRRGRDEQYF. Written as DNA, the CDR3 is TGTGCCAGCAGCCGAAGGGGGAGGGACGAGCAGTACTTC.

The chain uses TRBV3-1 (or the pseudogene TRBV3-2) and TRBJ2-1; 11 bases line up with TRBD2. This CDR3 contains 17 residues. Germline values: CDR1 LGHDT, CDR2 YNNKEL (reference sequence). The ends lost 5 bases at V and 0 bases at J; junction bases unmatched: 6. The CDR3 reads CASSRLAGGHSYNEQFF. For the CDR3, the DNA is TGTGCCAGCAGCAGGCTAGCGGGGGGTCACTCCTACAATGAGCAGTTCTTC.

The genes are TRBV28 and TRBJ2-2; D remains unclear. The germline CDR1 and CDR2 sequences are MDHEN and SYDVKM. The CDR3 loop spans 14 amino acids. The V and J ends lost 1 base and 0 bases respectively, with 3 bases between them. The CDR3 spells CASSLSANTGELFF. The CDR3 DNA is TGTGCCAGCAGTTTATCCGCGAACACCGGGGAGCTGTTTTTT.

This clone was observed a handful of times. The gene calls are TRBV6-5 and TRBJ1-3, with D possibly matching TRBD1 (5 bases). The V end lost 5 bases, the J end lost 3 bases, and 11 bases lay between the germline ends. The CDR3 consists of 14 residues. Per the germline V gene, CDR1 is MNHEY and CDR2 is SVGAGI. CDR3 DNA: TGTGCCAGCAGTCTGAAAGGGGTTGGAAACACCATATATTTT. Translating it yields CASSLKGVGNTIYF.

A few counts support this clone. The chain joins TRBV27 to TRBJ1-1; no definite D call. The V end was cut by 2 bases, the J end by 1 base, with 5 bases between. Germline CDR1 reads MNHEY; CDR2 reads SMNVEV (reference sequence). The CDR3 spans 13 residues. CDR3 sequence (DNA): TGTGCCAGCAGTTTACGAGAGAACACTGAAGCTTTCTTT. Residues: CASSLRENTEAFF.

In nucleotides, the CDR3 is TGTGCCAGCAGTGAAGATAGCGTCGGGAACACCGGGGAGCTGTTTTTT. Encoded protein: CASSEDSVGNTGELFF. V usage is TRBV2 and J usage is TRBJ2-2; a possible D gene is TRBD2 (5 bases). Per the germline V gene, CDR1 is SNHLY and CDR2 is FYNNEI. Trimming left V 1 base short and J 1 base short, with 10 bases between. CDR3 length: 16 residues.

The chain carries TRBV13 and TRBJ1-1; 7 bases are a match to TRBD1. This CDR3 is 15 amino acids long. The germline V gene encodes CDR1 PRHDT and CDR2 FYEKMQ (reference sequence). The trim removed 5 bases at V and 1 base at J, leaving 7 bases unmatched. CDR3 in amino acids: CASSRDRVRNTEAFF. CDR3 nucleotides: TGTGCCAGCAGCCGAGACAGGGTCCGGAACACTGAAGCTTTCTTT.

V gene TRBV6-2 or TRBV6-3 combines with J gene TRBJ2-1, with 14 bases lining up with TRBD2. The CDR3 covers 18 residues. Germline assignment: CDR1 MNHEY and CDR2 SVGEGT. J gave up 7 bases and V 4 bases, and 12 bases lay outside the gene matches. This CDR3 is CASSSSRTSGRPGNEQFF. CDR3 nucleotides: TGTGCCAGCAGTTCCTCCCGGACTAGCGGGAGGCCGGGGAATGAGCAGTTCTTC.

The chain couples TRBV19 to TRBJ2-7; 10 nucleotides agree with TRBD2. Germline CDR1 is LNHDA and CDR2 is SQIVND (reference sequence). There are 15 residues in the CDR3. The junction had 5 bases not matched to a gene; V was cut back by 1 base and J by 5 bases. The CDR3 DNA sequence: TGTGCCAGTAGTATAGCAGCGGGAGGGCTAAACGAGCAGTACTTC. It yields the protein CASSIAAGGLNEQYF.

The chain employs TRBV7-9 and TRBJ2-5; the D gene is possibly TRBD1 (6 bases). This CDR3 region has 14 residues. The V gene lost 6 bases and the J gene lost 1 base, with 12 bases spanning the gap. Germline loops: CDR1 SEHNR, CDR2 FQNEAQ (reference sequence). CDR3 sequence (DNA): TGTGCCAGCAGTCGGGACACCCTCCAAGAGACCCAGTACTTC. Translated: CASSRDTLQETQYF.

The chain recombines TRBV10-2 with TRBJ1-4; D is uncertain. Germline V lookup: CDR1 WSHSY, CDR2 SAAADI. This CDR3 spans 17 amino acids. The V gene lost 6 bases and the J gene lost 6 bases, with 23 bases spanning the gap. CDR3 nucleotide sequence: TGCGCCAGCAGGCCCAAGCTGGGGTCGGGATCCTATGAAAAACTGTTTTTT. Its protein is CASRPKLGSGSYEKLFF.

The CDR3 DNA sequence: TGTGCCAGCAGTTACTTCGGTACCCGGCGGTTGACCCAGTACTTC. Protein: CASSYFGTRRLTQYF. The chain employs TRBV6-2 or TRBV6-3 and TRBJ2-5, with no clear D. The V end was cut by 1 base, the J end by 7 bases, with 16 bases between. Germline assignment: CDR1 MNHEY and CDR2 SVGEGT. The CDR3 totals 15 residues.

The J gene is TRBJ2-5, the V gene TRBV2; 8 bases line up with TRBD1. V lost 3 bases, J lost 5 bases, and 11 bases stayed unmatched. CDR1 and CDR2 (germline): SNHLY, FYNNEI. This CDR3 has 16 amino acids. The CDR3 coding sequence is TGTGCCAGCAGTGAGCCAGGACAGGGAAGGACGGAGACCCAGTACTTC. Protein product: CASSEPGQGRTETQYF.

The chain uses TRBV7-9 and TRBJ2-5, with D possibly matching TRBD1 (6 bases). Germline V lookup: CDR1 SEHNR, CDR2 FQNEAQ (reference sequence). This CDR3 is 15 amino acids long. V was pared by 1 base and J by 5 bases, with 14 bases between. This CDR3 is CASSLVGAGEETQYF. CDR3 nucleotides: TGTGCCAGCAGCTTAGTGGGGGCCGGCGAGGAGACCCAGTACTTC.

In this sample, this clone turned up once. This chain joins TRBV19 and TRBJ1-1; D unresolved. The CDR3 loop spans 15 amino acids. From germline, CDR1 is LNHDA and CDR2 SQIVND (reference sequence). V lost 6 bases and J lost 1, with 15 bases in between. Here the CDR3 DNA reads TGTGCCAGTAGACCCACGCACCATAGGAACACTGAAGCTTTCTTT. As protein: CASRPTHHRNTEAFF.

The chain employs TRBV4-3 and TRBJ2-6, with no clear D. CDR3 length: 16 amino acids. V lost 0 bases to trimming and J lost 0 bases, with 6 bases between them. Germline V gene sequence: CDR1 LGHNA, CDR2 YSLEER. CDR3 bases: TGCGCCAGCAGCCAAGACCGCAGCTCTGGGGCCAACGTCCTGACTTTC. Its protein is CASSQDRSSGANVLTF.

The V call is TRBV6-4, the J call TRBJ1-5; 10 bases are a match to TRBD1. CDR3 length: 16 amino acids. V shed 3 bases and J 7 bases; nucleotides not matched to a gene: 9. Germline lookup yields CDR1 MRHNA and CDR2 SNTAGT. In DNA, the CDR3 is TGTGCCAGCAGTGAACCGGACAGGGGGGTTGAACAGCCCCAGCATTTT. Its translation is CASSEPDRGVEQPQHF.

The chain has TRBV5-4 and TRBJ2-2; D perhaps matches TRBD2 (5 bases). CDR1 and CDR2 (germline): SGHNT, YYREEE (reference sequence). Trimming took off 4 bases at V and 6 bases at J, with 16 bases between the two ends. The length of the CDR3 is 15 residues. The CDR3 spells CASSLGLARAGELFF. For the CDR3, the DNA is TGTGCCAGCAGCCTCGGACTGGCTAGGGCCGGGGAGCTGTTTTTT.

The gene calls are TRBV19 and TRBJ1-5, with 7 bases fitting TRBD1. Germline CDR1 is LNHDA and CDR2 is SQIVND (reference sequence). V lost 10 bases, J lost 0 bases, and 6 bases stayed unmatched. This CDR3 contains 14 residues. CDR3 sequence: CATHRGSSNQPQHF. CDR3 nucleotides: TGTGCCACCCACAGGGGATCTAGCAATCAGCCCCAGCATTTT.

This rearrangement joins TRBV21-1 to TRBJ2-7; no check of the table's D call, TRBD1, against the DNA was made. TRBV21-1 is a known pseudogene. The CDR3 loop spans 19 amino acids. In DNA form, the CDR3 reads TGTGCCAGCCCTAGAGGCCGGGACAGGGGGCTATCGAGTTCCTACGAGCAGTACTTC. This translates into CASPRGRDRGLSSSYEQYF.